What follows are 26 T cell receptor beta chains derived from one specimen sequenced in a study of blood T cell repertoires in COVID-19. Assay: immunoSEQ multiplex PCR; the TCRdb copy retains only in-frame clones and omits some. This table holds about 180,000 clones, around 79% found once. Sequenced material: peripheral blood. The receptor set was obtained from a woman in her seventies with acute or convalescent COVID-19.

This chain connects TRBV7-9 to TRBJ2-3; 9 nucleotides line up with TRBD1. V was pared by 5 bases and J by 5 bases, with 2 bases of the junction left unmatched. Germline-derived CDR1 and CDR2 are SEHNR and FQNEAQ (reference sequence). This CDR3 has 13 amino acids. The CDR3 here is CASSEGQGDTQYF. The CDR3 DNA is TGTGCCAGCAGCGAGGGACAGGGAGATACGCAGTATTTT.

The genes are TRBV19 and TRBJ1-1; tentative D call: TRBD1 (6 bases). CDR1 is LNHDA, CDR2 SQIVND, per germline (reference sequence). V lost 5 bases, J lost 2 bases, and 15 bases lay in between. This CDR3 region has 15 residues. CDR3 in DNA: TGTGCCAGTAGTTTTGCCGGGACACCTAACACTGAAGCTTTCTTT. Its translation is CASSFAGTPNTEAFF.

The chain carries TRBV2 and TRBJ1-6, with TRBD1 matching 9 bases. The CDR3 length is 15 residues. The germline V gene has CDR1 SNHLY and CDR2 FYNNEI. V lost 10 bases and J lost 10; bases outside the gene matches: 14. CDR3 amino acids: CATQSWGTGQSPLHF. The CDR3 bases are TGTGCCACCCAGTCGTGGGGGACAGGGCAATCACCCCTCCACTTT.

V usage is TRBV19 and J usage is TRBJ1-5; TRBD1 agrees at 10 bases. Germline V gene data show CDR1 as LNHDA and CDR2 as SQIVND (reference sequence). Trimming at V came to 8 bases and at J to 2 bases, leaving 6 bases not matched to a gene. CDR3 length: 15 residues. The CDR3 here is CASFPGQGGNQPQHF. In DNA form, the CDR3 reads TGTGCCAGTTTCCCCGGACAGGGGGGCAATCAGCCCCAGCATTTT.

The rearrangement uses TRBV27 and TRBJ2-7, with D tentatively TRBD2 (5 bases). Germline lookup yields CDR1 MNHEY and CDR2 SMNVEV (reference sequence). V was cut by 3 bases and J by 2 bases, with 11 bases left in between. This CDR3 contains 14 residues. CDR3: CASSFNGEAYEQYF. DNA of the CDR3: TGTGCCAGCAGTTTTAACGGGGAAGCCTACGAGCAGTACTTC.

The V gene is TRBV30, the J gene TRBJ2-7; D is perhaps TRBD1 (6 bases). The CDR3 consists of 12 residues. Germline CDR1 GTSNPN, CDR2 SVGIG (reference sequence). V was clipped by 8 bases and J by 7 bases, with 18 bases between them. In DNA form, the CDR3 reads TGTGCCCGAAGATTCAGGGGTGGGGAGCAGTACTTC. It encodes CARRFRGGEQYF.

V gene TRBV7-3 combines with J gene TRBJ2-1; 9 nucleotides align to TRBD2. Losses at the gene ends were 4 bases for V and 0 bases for J; bases not matched to a gene: 4. The germline gives CDR1 SGHTA, CDR2 FQGTGA. The CDR3 is 16 residues long. Here the CDR3 reads CASSSHSGSSYNEQFF. The CDR3 region has the DNA TGTGCCAGCAGCTCCCATAGCGGGAGCTCCTACAATGAGCAGTTCTTC.

The chain has TRBV7-2 and TRBJ2-3; TRBD2 might be the D (6 bases). Trimming stripped 5 bases from V and 5 bases from J, with 11 bases between. The CDR3 length is 13 residues. Germline CDR1 SGHTA, CDR2 FQGNSA. The CDR3 region is CASSMGRLDTQYF. The CDR3 DNA is TGTGCCAGCAGCATGGGGAGGTTAGATACGCAGTATTTT.

V is TRBV7-8 and J is TRBJ2-2, with TRBD2 identical over 8 bases. Germline V gene sequence: CDR1 SGHVS, CDR2 FQNEAQ. The CDR3 is 14 amino acids. The V and J ends lost 8 bases and 7 bases, in that order; junction bases with no gene match: 9. The CDR3 nucleotides are TGTGCCAGCCGGGAAGCGGGAGTTAGCGGGGAGCTGTTTTTT. Translating gives CASREAGVSGELFF. The complete variable domain, with remaining parts taken from reference TRBV7-8 and TRBJ2-2, reads GAGVSQSPRYKVAKRGQDVALRCDPISGHVSLFWYQQALGQGPEFLTYFQNEAQLDKSGLPSDRFFAERPEGSVSTLKIQRTQQEDSAVYLCASREAGVSGELFFGEGSRLTVL.

The rearrangement joins TRBV5-6 to TRBJ2-5, with D maybe TRBD1 (5 bases). Trimming removed 1 base from V and 2 bases from J, with 12 bases in between. This CDR3 has 15 residues. CDR1 is SGHDT, CDR2 YYEEEE, per germline. The CDR3 loop reads CASSLRSGRQETQYF. The CDR3, as DNA: TGTGCCAGCAGCTTGAGGTCAGGGCGACAAGAGACCCAGTACTTC.

The chain carries TRBV11-3 and TRBJ2-1; 11 nucleotides agree with TRBD2. The CDR3 has 16 amino acids. The germline gives CDR1 SGHNT, CDR2 YENEEA. Trimming cost V 1 base and J 7 bases; bases outside gene matches: 6. The CDR3: CASSLGIAGGKNEQFF. The CDR3 region has the DNA TGTGCCAGCAGCTTAGGCATAGCGGGAGGGAAGAATGAGCAGTTCTTC.

This clone appeared a single time. V usage is TRBV2 and J usage is TRBJ2-1, with 7 bases fitting TRBD2. Trimming removed 7 bases from V and 15 bases from J; junction bases left unmatched: 15. The CDR3 is made up of 13 amino acids. From germline, CDR1 is SNHLY and CDR2 FYNNEI. The CDR3 here is CASTGGLGLAVFF. The CDR3 coding sequence is TGTGCCAGCACCGGTGGACTCGGCCTAGCGGTGTTCTTC.

The chain employs TRBV7-2 and TRBJ1-1; a possible D gene is TRBD1 (6 bases). V gave up 5 bases and J gave up 4 bases, with 11 bases separating them. This CDR3 has 13 amino acids. Germline values: CDR1 SGHTA, CDR2 FQGNSA. CDR3 DNA: TGTGCCAGCAGCAACATCAGGGGCACTGAAGCTTTCTTT. Translated, it gives CASSNIRGTEAFF. Variable domain in full (rest from reference TRBV7-2 and TRBJ1-1): GAGVSQSPSNKVTEKGKDVELRCDPISGHTALYWYRQSLGQGLEFLIYFQGNSAPDKSGLPSDRFSAERTGGSVSTLTIQRTQQEDSAVYLCASSNIRGTEAFFGQGTRLTVV.

The rearrangement joins TRBV19 to TRBJ2-3; 7 bases agree with TRBD1. In germline, CDR1 is LNHDA, CDR2 SQIVND (reference sequence). With V trimmed by 3 bases and J by 2 bases, 5 bases remained unmatched. The CDR3 has 15 amino acids. This CDR3 reads CASSIRDSNTDTQYF. As DNA, the CDR3 is TGTGCCAGTAGTATCCGGGACAGCAACACAGATACGCAGTATTTT.

This clone was seen a handful of times. The rearrangement joins TRBV3-1 (or the pseudogene TRBV3-2) to TRBJ2-3, with D uncertain. Per the germline V gene, CDR1 is LGHDT and CDR2 is YNNKEL (reference sequence). V was cut by 1 base and J by 4 bases, with 6 bases left in between. The CDR3 length is 13 residues. CDR3 sequence (DNA): TGTGCCAGCAGCCAAGTCCTCGCAGATACGCAGTATTTT. This translates into CASSQVLADTQYF.

This clone has more than one count but fewer than ten. The rearrangement joins TRBV29-1 to TRBJ1-2; 8 nucleotides agree with TRBD1. Germline V gene data show CDR1 as SQVTM and CDR2 as ANQGSEA. Trimming removed 2 bases from V and 7 bases from J; junction bases left unmatched: 12. CDR3 length equals 15 residues. The CDR3 bases are TGCAGCGTTGAAATGAGGGCAGGGGGCTTGTCTGGCTACACCTTC. This translates into CSVEMRAGGLSGYTF.

V is TRBV5-1 and J is TRBJ1-3; 8 bases match TRBD1. Germline trimming cut 4 bases from V and 5 bases from J; bases unmatched to any gene: 8. CDR1 SGHRS and CDR2 YFSETQ come from the germline V gene. The CDR3 has 15 residues. CDR3 in amino acids: CASSGGTGDRNTIYF. CDR3 bases: TGCGCCAGCAGCGGTGGGACAGGAGATCGAAACACCATATATTTT.

This chain uses TRBV28 with TRBJ2-5; the match to TRBD2 covers 12 bases. The germline CDR1 and CDR2 sequences are MDHEN and SYDVKM. The CDR3 loop spans 15 amino acids. J gave up 1 base and V 3 bases, and 0 bases lay outside the gene matches. CDR3: CASSLTSGGQETQYF. CDR3 DNA: TGTGCCAGCAGTTTGACTAGCGGGGGCCAAGAGACCCAGTACTTC.

The chain has TRBV6-6 and TRBJ2-6, with a tentative D call TRBD2 (5 bases). This CDR3 is 14 amino acids long. Looked up from germline, CDR1 is MNHNY and CDR2 is SVGAGI (reference sequence). V shed 7 bases and J shed 2 bases, with 9 bases lying between them. This CDR3 is CASKEAAGANVLTF. The CDR3 DNA sequence: TGTGCCAGCAAGGAGGCTGCTGGGGCCAACGTCCTGACTTTC.

The V call is TRBV25-1, the J call TRBJ2-5; the match to TRBD1 covers 9 bases. Germline CDR1 MGHDK, CDR2 SYGVNS. J was trimmed by 5 bases and V by 5 bases; bases with no gene match: 6. The CDR3 consists of 14 residues. In DNA, the CDR3 is TGTGCCAGCAGTATGGGACAGGGTACCGAGACCCAGTACTTC. This encodes CASSMGQGTETQYF.

V usage is TRBV19 and J usage is TRBJ1-1; 8 bases align to TRBD1. CDR1 LNHDA and CDR2 SQIVND come from the germline V gene (reference sequence). This CDR3 has 14 residues. With V trimmed by 3 bases and J by 1 base, 1 base remained unmatched. The CDR3 spells CASSIGTGNTEAFF. CDR3 DNA sequence: TGTGCCAGTAGTATCGGGACAGGGAACACTGAAGCTTTCTTT.

The rearrangement joins TRBV10-2 to TRBJ1-4; D is undetermined. CDR3 size: 15 residues. Germline assignment: CDR1 WSHSY and CDR2 SAAADI. V dropped 1 base and J dropped 7 bases, with 13 bases sitting between them. CDR3 bases: TGCGCCAGCAGTGAGTTTCGCGGGATAGGTGAAAAACTGTTTTTT. Protein: CASSEFRGIGEKLFF.

The V call is TRBV5-1, the J call TRBJ1-2, with 7 positions matching TRBD1. The CDR3 extends over 13 amino acids. Per germline, CDR1 SGHRS and CDR2 YFSETQ. V shed 1 base and J 9 bases; nucleotides not matched to a gene: 6. For the CDR3, the DNA is TGCGCCAGCAGCTTGTTTCGACAGGGAAGCTACACCTTC. It yields the protein CASSLFRQGSYTF.

This rearrangement joins TRBV6-5 to TRBJ2-5, with 12 bases fitting TRBD1. V lost 6 bases and J lost 5; bases outside the gene matches: 7. Germline assignment: CDR1 MNHEY and CDR2 SVGAGI. CDR3 length equals 15 residues. CDR3 loop: CASSTGTGGSETQYF. CDR3 coding DNA: TGTGCCAGCAGCACCGGGACAGGGGGCTCGGAGACCCAGTACTTC.

This chain uses TRBV2 with TRBJ2-2; weak D call: TRBD2 (6 bases). The CDR3 has 15 amino acids. Germline lookup yields CDR1 SNHLY and CDR2 FYNNEI. V lost 4 bases, J lost 3 bases, and 12 bases lay in between. CDR3 sequence (DNA): TGTGCCAGCAGTGTGTTGGTAGCGGACACCGGGGAGCTGTTTTTT. This sequence encodes CASSVLVADTGELFF.

J is TRBJ1-2 and V is TRBV29-1; TRBD1 matches 11 bases. The CDR3 sequence is 15 residues long. Germline V gene sequence: CDR1 SQVTM, CDR2 ANQGSEA. Losses at the gene ends were 0 bases for V and 7 bases for J; bases not matched to a gene: 7. In nucleotides, the CDR3 is TGCAGCGTTGAAGATTGGGGGACAGGGGGAATTGGCTACACCTTC. Its translation: CSVEDWGTGGIGYTF.